These 19 T cell receptor beta chains were sequenced from one sample in a study of CD8 T cells in ankylosing spondylitis (dated by TCRdb to between 2016 and 2019). Study-level results and caveats: A TCR beta motif made up of about eight highly homologous amino acid variants appeared to be characteristic of blood from ankylosing spondylitis patients.

The method behind the library was 5' RACE. This sample was sequenced with an Illumina HiSeq 2500. The public reads were run again by TCRdb, first through fastp at Q25 and then through MiXCR, and only productive beta chains were kept. Entries are consolidated by CDR3 protein sequence, retaining the most common genes and DNA. This sample gives roughly 470,000 distinct CDR3 sequences in total; roughly 25% of them show up just once. Jointly, the top ten make up over 0.8% of the sample. Antigen specificity for these receptors is unknown. Sequenced: blood, either unsorted or a sorted T cell fraction (not recorded which). The receptors were sampled from a male donor with ankylosing spondylitis.

The chain is built from TRBV20-1 and TRBJ2-1; no clear D. The V end was cut by 5 bases, the J end by 0 bases, with 14 bases between. Looked up from germline, CDR1 is DFQATT and CDR2 is SNEGSKA (reference sequence). The CDR3 is 15 amino acids. Here the CDR3 DNA reads TGCAGTGCTCCCCATACCTCAAGCTCCTACAATGAGCAGTTCTTC. Encoded protein: CSAPHTSSSYNEQFF.

This rearrangement joins TRBV10-2 to TRBJ1-4, with TRBD1 matching over 8 bases. Germline V CDR1 and CDR2: WSHSY, SAAADI. The CDR3 runs 15 residues. The ends lost 6 bases at V and 8 bases at J; junction bases unmatched: 11. CDR3 sequence: CASRPTQGAEEKLFF. In nucleotides, the CDR3 is TGCGCCAGCAGGCCGACCCAGGGGGCCGAAGAAAAACTGTTTTTT.

The chain couples TRBV19 to TRBJ1-1; D perhaps matches TRBD1 (6 bases). V lost 4 bases and J 5 bases, leaving 17 bases between the germline ends. CDR3 length equals 15 residues. Germline V gives CDR1 LNHDA, CDR2 SQIVND (reference sequence). The CDR3 protein is CASSTTYRVETEAFF. CDR3 coding DNA: TGTGCCAGTAGTACGACGTACAGGGTAGAAACTGAAGCTTTCTTT. The whole variable domain, filled in from reference TRBV19 and TRBJ1-1, reads DGGITQSPKYLFRKEGQNVTLSCEQNLNHDAMYWYRQDPGQGLRLIYYSQIVNDFQKGDIAEGYSVSREKKESFPLTVTSAQKNPTAFYLCASSTTYRVETEAFFGQGTRLTVV.

A few counts support this clonotype. The chain couples TRBV4-1 to TRBJ1-5, with D uncertain. The CDR3 runs 18 residues. V was clipped by 0 bases and J by 0 bases, with 15 bases between them. The germline V gene has CDR1 MGHRA and CDR2 YSYEKL. CDR3: CASSQDIVREYSNQPQHF. The CDR3 DNA reads as TGCGCCAGCAGCCAAGACATCGTCCGGGAGTATAGCAATCAGCCCCAGCATTTT.

The J gene is TRBJ2-3, the V gene TRBV29-1, with D perhaps matching TRBD1 or TRBD2 (5 bases each). Trimming pared 4 bases from V and 3 bases from J, leaving 17 bases between. The CDR3 is 15 amino acids. Germline values: CDR1 SQVTM, CDR2 ANQGSEA. In nucleotides, the CDR3 is TGCAGCGTTGCTACCGGGACCGACCCAACAGATACGCAGTATTTT. Amino acids: CSVATGTDPTDTQYF.

This clonotype was seen a few times. V usage is TRBV12-3 or TRBV12-4 and J usage is TRBJ2-5; D unresolved. The CDR3 is made up of 16 amino acids. V shed 5 bases and J shed 5 bases, with 21 bases lying between them. CDR3 nucleotide sequence: TGTGCCAGCAGTCTAGGAGCTCAAGGTGGTGGGGAGACCCAGTACTTC. Translating gives CASSLGAQGGGETQYF.

This clonotype turned up a few times. V gene TRBV20-1 combines with J gene TRBJ1-1; 9 nucleotides line up with TRBD1. Per germline, CDR1 DFQATT and CDR2 SNEGSKA (reference sequence). The CDR3 length is 13 residues. Unmatched junction bases numbered 5, after V lost 5 bases and J lost 4 bases. The CDR3 sequence: CSAPDRGGTEAFF. In DNA form, the CDR3 reads TGCAGTGCTCCGGACAGGGGAGGCACTGAAGCTTTCTTT.

The chain has TRBV2 and TRBJ2-3; D not resolved. CDR3 length: 11 amino acids. Trimming cost V 7 bases and J 6 bases, with 8 bases left between them. CDR1 is SNHLY, CDR2 FYNNEI, per germline. CDR3 DNA sequence: TGTGCCAGCAAAGCAGGCGATACGCAGTATTTT. Translated, it gives CASKAGDTQYF.

The J gene is TRBJ2-1, the V gene TRBV9; D possibly corresponds to TRBD2 (6 bases). The CDR3 totals 15 residues. Per the germline V gene, CDR1 is SGDLS and CDR2 is YYNGEE. V was trimmed by 7 bases and J by 5 bases, leaving 19 bases between them. DNA for the CDR3: TGTGCCAGCGCACAGCGCGGTAGCGGAGACAATGAGCAGTTCTTC. Translation: CASAQRGSGDNEQFF.

This clonotype was seen a few times. The gene calls are TRBV3-1 and TRBJ1-5, with D unresolved. Between the trimmed V and J ends, which lost 1 base and 6 bases, there was a span of 7 bases. The CDR3 runs 13 residues. The germline CDR1 and CDR2 sequences are LGHDT and YNNKEL (reference sequence). In nucleotides, the CDR3 is TGTGCCAGCAGCCAAGGTTTCGGTCAGCCCCAGCATTTT. It encodes CASSQGFGQPQHF. The full variable domain, its missing parts supplied by reference TRBV3-1 and TRBJ1-5, is DTAVSQTPKYLVTQMGNDKSIKCEQNLGHDTMYWYKQDSKKFLKIMFSYNNKELIINETVPNRFSPKSPDKAHLNLHINSLELGDSAVYFCASSQGFGQPQHFGDGTRLSIL.

The V gene is TRBV14, the J gene TRBJ1-2; D is perhaps TRBD1 (6 bases). Germline lookup yields CDR1 SGHDN and CDR2 FVKESK. There are 14 residues in the CDR3. V lost 0 bases and J lost 4, with 9 bases in between. Here the CDR3 DNA reads TGTGCCAGCAGCCAAGATCCGACAGGCTATGGCTACACCTTC. Translating it yields CASSQDPTGYGYTF.

This clonotype was counted a few times. The chain couples TRBV20-1 to TRBJ2-1; a weak D match, TRBD2 (6 bases). Trimming took 6 bases from V and 7 from J, leaving 22 bases between them. Germline V gives CDR1 DFQATT, CDR2 SNEGSKA (reference sequence). The length of the CDR3 is 15 residues. CDR3 DNA sequence: TGCAGTGCCCCAGGTGCGGTAGCGGCCAGGAATGAGCAGTTCTTC. Residues: CSAPGAVAARNEQFF.

Concerning this clonotype itself: The junction shows a germline mismatch at one end, possibly a read error. The CDR3 is CSIEEYNEQFF. DNA for the CDR3: TGCAGCATTGAAGAGTACAATGAGCAGTTCTTC. The chain couples TRBV29-1 to TRBJ2-1; D gene unclear. This CDR3 spans 11 amino acids. CDR1 and CDR2 (germline): SQVTM, ANQGSEA.

The gene calls are TRBV3-1 and TRBJ2-7; D remains unclear. The germline V gene has CDR1 LGHDT and CDR2 YNNKEL (reference sequence). The CDR3 has 18 amino acids. V gave up 0 bases and J gave up 0 bases, with 18 bases separating them. The CDR3 DNA reads as TGTGCCAGCAGCCAAGATTCGGCGGCCCAGGTACTCTCCTACGAGCAGTACGTC. The encoded protein is CASSQDSAAQVLSYEQYV.

This clonotype was seen a few times. The V gene is TRBV3-1, the J gene TRBJ2-1, with 10 bases fitting TRBD2. In germline, CDR1 is LGHDT, CDR2 YNNKEL (reference sequence). This CDR3 has 17 residues. Losses at the gene ends were 1 base for V and 8 bases for J; bases not matched to a gene: 11. Here the CDR3 reads CASSQGPAGGFSDEQFF. The CDR3 nucleotides read TGTGCCAGCAGCCAAGGTCCAGCGGGAGGGTTTTCGGATGAGCAGTTCTTC.

The chain employs TRBV20-1 and TRBJ1-1; D uncertain. This CDR3 has 11 residues. CDR1 DFQATT and CDR2 SNEGSKA come from the germline V gene (reference sequence). Trimming stripped 5 bases from V and 7 bases from J, with 11 bases between. CDR3 sequence reads: CSAAITGEAFF. In DNA form, the CDR3 reads TGCAGTGCTGCAATAACCGGTGAAGCTTTCTTT.

The chain links TRBV2 to TRBJ1-1; perhaps TRBD1 as D (6 bases). Germline CDR1 is SNHLY and CDR2 is FYNNEI. V lost 8 bases to trimming and J lost 7 bases, with 17 bases between them. The CDR3 covers 13 residues. The CDR3 spells CASRREGDGEAFF. CDR3 sequence (DNA): TGTGCCAGCCGCCGGGAGGGGGACGGTGAAGCTTTCTTT.

This clonotype showed up just a few times. This sequence joins TRBV18 and TRBJ2-7, with D possibly matching TRBD1 (6 bases). The CDR3 extends over 16 amino acids. Germline V gene sequence: CDR1 KGHSH, CDR2 LQKENI. Trimming left V 3 bases short and J 1 base short, with 16 bases between. CDR3 loop: CASSPTGTRASYEQYF. CDR3 DNA: TGTGCCAGCTCACCCACCGGGACAAGAGCTTCCTACGAGCAGTACTTC.

V and J are TRBV20-1 and TRBJ1-2; D is unclear. Germline V gene data show CDR1 as DFQATT and CDR2 as SNEGSKA (reference sequence). This CDR3 region has 12 residues. V was cut by 7 bases and J by 3 bases, with 12 bases left in between. DNA of the CDR3: TGCAGTGGGGTTAAATCGGACTATGGCTACACCTTC. It encodes CSGVKSDYGYTF.